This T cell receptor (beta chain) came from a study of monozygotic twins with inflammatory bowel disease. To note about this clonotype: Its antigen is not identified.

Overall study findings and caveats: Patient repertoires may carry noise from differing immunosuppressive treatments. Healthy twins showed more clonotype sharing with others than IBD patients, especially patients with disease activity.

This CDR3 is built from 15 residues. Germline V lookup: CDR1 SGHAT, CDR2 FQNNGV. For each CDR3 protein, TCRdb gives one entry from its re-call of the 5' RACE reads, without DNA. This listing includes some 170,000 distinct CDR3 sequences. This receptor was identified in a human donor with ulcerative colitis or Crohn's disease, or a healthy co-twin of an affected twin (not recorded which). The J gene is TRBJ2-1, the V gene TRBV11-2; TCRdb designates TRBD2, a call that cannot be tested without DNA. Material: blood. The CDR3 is CASSLEKREFDEQFF.